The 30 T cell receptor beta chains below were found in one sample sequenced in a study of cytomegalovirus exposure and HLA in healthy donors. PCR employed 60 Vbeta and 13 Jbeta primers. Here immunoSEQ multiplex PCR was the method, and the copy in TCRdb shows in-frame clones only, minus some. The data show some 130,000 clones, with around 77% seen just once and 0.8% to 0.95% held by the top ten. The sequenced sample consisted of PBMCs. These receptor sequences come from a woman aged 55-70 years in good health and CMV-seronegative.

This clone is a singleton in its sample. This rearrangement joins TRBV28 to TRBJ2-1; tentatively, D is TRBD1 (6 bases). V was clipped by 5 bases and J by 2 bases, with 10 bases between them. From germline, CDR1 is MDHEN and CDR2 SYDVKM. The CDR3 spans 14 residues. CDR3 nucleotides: TGTGCCAGCAGTAGTCGGACAGCCTACAATGAGCAGTTCTTC. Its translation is CASSSRTAYNEQFF.

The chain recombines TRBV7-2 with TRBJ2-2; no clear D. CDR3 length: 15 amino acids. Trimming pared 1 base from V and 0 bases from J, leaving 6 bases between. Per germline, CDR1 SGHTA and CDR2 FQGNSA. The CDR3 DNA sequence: TGTGCCAGCAGCTTAGGACTGTCGAACACCGGGGAGCTGTTTTTT. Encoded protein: CASSLGLSNTGELFF. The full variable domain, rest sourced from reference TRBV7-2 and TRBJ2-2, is GAGVSQSPSNKVTEKGKDVELRCDPISGHTALYWYRQSLGQGLEFLIYFQGNSAPDKSGLPSDRFSAERTGGSVSTLTIQRTQQEDSAVYLCASSLGLSNTGELFFGEGSRLTVL.

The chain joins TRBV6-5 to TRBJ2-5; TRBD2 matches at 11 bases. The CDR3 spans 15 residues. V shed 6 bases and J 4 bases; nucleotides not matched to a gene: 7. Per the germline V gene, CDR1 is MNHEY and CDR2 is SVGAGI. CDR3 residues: CASSPLTSGGETQYF. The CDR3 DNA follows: TGTGCCAGCAGCCCCCTTACTAGCGGGGGAGAGACCCAGTACTTC.

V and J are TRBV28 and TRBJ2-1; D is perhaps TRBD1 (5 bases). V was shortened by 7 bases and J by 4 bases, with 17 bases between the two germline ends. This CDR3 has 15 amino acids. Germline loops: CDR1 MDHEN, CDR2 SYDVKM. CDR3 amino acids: CASNGAQIGYNEQFF. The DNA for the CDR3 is TGTGCCAGCAATGGGGCGCAGATCGGTTACAATGAGCAGTTCTTC. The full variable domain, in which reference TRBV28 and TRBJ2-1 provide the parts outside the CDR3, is DVKVTQSSRYLVKRTGEKVFLECVQDMDHENMFWYRQDPGLGLRLIYFSYDVKMKEKGDIPEGYSVSREKKERFSLILESASTNQTSMYLCASNGAQIGYNEQFFGPGTRLTVL.

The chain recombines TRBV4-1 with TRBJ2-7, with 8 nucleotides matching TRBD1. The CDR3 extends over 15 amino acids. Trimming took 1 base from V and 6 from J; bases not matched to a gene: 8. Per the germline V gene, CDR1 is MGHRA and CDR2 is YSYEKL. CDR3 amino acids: CASSQGQGALGEQYF. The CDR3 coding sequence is TGCGCCAGCAGCCAAGGTCAGGGGGCGCTGGGCGAGCAGTACTTC.

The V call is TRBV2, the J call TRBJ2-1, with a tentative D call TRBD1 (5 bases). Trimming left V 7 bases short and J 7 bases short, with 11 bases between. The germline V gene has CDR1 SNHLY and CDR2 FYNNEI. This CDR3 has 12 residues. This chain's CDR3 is CASTPGWNEQFF. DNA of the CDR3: TGTGCCAGCACCCCAGGGTGGAATGAGCAGTTCTTC.

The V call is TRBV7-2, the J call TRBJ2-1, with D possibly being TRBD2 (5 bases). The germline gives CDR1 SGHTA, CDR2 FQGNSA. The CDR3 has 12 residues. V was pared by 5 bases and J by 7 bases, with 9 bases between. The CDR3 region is CASSRGLNEQFF. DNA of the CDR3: TGTGCCAGCAGCCGAGGACTGAATGAGCAGTTCTTC.

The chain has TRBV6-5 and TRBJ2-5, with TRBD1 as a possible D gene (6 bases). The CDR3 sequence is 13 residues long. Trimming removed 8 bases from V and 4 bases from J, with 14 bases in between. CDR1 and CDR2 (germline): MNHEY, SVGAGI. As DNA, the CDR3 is TGTGCCAGCGCCTTGTGGGGGCGAGAGACCCAGTACTTC. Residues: CASALWGRETQYF.

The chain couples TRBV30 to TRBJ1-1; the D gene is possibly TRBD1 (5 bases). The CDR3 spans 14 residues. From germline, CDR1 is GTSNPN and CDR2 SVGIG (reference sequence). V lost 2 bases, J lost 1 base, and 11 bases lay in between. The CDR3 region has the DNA TGTGCCTGGAGTCCTCTGACAGAGAACACTGAAGCTTTCTTT. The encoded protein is CAWSPLTENTEAFF.

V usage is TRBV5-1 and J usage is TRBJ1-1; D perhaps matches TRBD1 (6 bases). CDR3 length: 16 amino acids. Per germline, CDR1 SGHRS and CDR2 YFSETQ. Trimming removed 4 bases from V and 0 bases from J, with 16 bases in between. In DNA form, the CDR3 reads TGCGCCAGCAGCGTCCAGGGGATAATCATGAACACTGAAGCTTTCTTT. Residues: CASSVQGIIMNTEAFF.

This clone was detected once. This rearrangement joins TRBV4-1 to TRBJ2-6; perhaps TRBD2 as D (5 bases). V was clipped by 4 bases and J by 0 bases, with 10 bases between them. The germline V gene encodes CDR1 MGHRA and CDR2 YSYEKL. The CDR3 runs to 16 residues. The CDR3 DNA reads TGCGCCAGCAGCCCCCTAGGACTCTCTGGGGCCAACGTCCTGACTTTC. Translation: CASSPLGLSGANVLTF.

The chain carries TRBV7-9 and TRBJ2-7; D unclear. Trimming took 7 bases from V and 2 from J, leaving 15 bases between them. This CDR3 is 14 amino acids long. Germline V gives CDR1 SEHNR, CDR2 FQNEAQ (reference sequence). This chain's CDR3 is CASIPSSSPYEQYF. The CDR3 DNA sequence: TGTGCCAGCATTCCTTCCTCCTCCCCCTACGAGCAGTACTTC.

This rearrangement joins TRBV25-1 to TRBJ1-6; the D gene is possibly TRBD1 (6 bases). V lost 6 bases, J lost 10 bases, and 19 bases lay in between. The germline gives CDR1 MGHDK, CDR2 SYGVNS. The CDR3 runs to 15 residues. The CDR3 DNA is TGTGCCAGCAGCGATCAGCAGGGGCTTCGGTCACCCCTCCACTTT. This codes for CASSDQQGLRSPLHF.

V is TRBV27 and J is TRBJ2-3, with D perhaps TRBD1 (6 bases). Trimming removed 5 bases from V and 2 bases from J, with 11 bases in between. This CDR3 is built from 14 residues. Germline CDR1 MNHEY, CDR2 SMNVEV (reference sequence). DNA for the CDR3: TGTGCCAGCAGTGACAGGTTTCTCACAGATACGCAGTATTTT. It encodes CASSDRFLTDTQYF.

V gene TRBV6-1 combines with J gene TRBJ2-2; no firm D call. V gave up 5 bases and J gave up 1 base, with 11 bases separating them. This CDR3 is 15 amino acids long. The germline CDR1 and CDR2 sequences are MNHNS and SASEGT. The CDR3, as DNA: TGTGCCAGCAGTCCCCAGATTCTGAACACCGGGGAGCTGTTTTTT. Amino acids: CASSPQILNTGELFF.

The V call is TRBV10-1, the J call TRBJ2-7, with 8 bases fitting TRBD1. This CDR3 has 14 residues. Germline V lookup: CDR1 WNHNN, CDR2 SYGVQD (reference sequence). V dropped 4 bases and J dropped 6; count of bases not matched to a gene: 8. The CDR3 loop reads CASSGGQGLAEQYF. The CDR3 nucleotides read TGCGCCAGCAGTGGAGGACAGGGTTTGGCCGAGCAGTACTTC.

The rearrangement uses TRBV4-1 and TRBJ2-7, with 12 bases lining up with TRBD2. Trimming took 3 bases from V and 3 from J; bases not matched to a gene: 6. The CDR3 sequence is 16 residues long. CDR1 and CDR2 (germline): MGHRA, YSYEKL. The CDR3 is CASSQQTGLAGYEQYF. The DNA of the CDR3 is TGCGCCAGCAGCCAGCAGACGGGACTAGCGGGCTACGAGCAGTACTTC.

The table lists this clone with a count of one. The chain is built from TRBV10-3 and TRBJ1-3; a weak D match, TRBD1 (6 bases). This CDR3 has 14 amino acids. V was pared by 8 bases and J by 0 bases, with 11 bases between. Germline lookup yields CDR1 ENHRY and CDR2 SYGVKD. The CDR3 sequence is CAIGGHSSGNTIYF. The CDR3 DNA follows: TGTGCCATCGGGGGACACTCCTCTGGAAACACCATATATTTT.

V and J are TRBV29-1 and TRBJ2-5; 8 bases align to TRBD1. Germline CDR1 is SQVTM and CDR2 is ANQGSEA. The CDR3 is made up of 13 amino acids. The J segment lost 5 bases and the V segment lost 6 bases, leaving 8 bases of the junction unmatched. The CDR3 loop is CSVLQGDGETQYF. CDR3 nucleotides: TGCAGCGTGTTACAGGGGGACGGGGAGACCCAGTACTTC.

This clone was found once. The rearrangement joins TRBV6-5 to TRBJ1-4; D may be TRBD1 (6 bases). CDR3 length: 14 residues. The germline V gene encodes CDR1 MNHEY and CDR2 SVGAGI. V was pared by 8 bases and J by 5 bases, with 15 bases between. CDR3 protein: CASGAGTKNEKLFF. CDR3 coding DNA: TGTGCCAGCGGAGCCGGGACAAAAAATGAAAAACTGTTTTTT.

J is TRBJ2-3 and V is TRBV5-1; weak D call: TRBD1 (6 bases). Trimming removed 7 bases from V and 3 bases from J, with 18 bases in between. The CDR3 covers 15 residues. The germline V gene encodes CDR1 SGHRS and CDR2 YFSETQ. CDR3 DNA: TGCGCCAGCGCCAGAGAGGGGGAGACTACAGATACGCAGTATTTT. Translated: CASAREGETTDTQYF.

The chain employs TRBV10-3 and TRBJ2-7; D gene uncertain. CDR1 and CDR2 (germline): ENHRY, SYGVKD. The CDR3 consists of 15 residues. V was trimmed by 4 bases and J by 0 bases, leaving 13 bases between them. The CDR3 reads CAISGGDGSSYEQYF. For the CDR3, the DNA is TGTGCCATCAGTGGCGGAGACGGTAGCTCCTACGAGCAGTACTTC.

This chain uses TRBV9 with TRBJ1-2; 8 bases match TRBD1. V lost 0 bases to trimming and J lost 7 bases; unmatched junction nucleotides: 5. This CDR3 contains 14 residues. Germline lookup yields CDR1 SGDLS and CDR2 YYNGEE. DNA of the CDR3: TGTGCCAGCAGCGTAGATCAGGGGGCGACTGGCTACACCTTC. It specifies CASSVDQGATGYTF.

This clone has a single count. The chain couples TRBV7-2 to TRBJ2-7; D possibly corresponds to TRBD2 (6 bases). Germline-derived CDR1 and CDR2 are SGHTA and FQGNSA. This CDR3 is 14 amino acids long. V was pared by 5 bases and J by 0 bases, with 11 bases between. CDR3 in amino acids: CASSGTSYSYEQYF. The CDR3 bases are TGTGCCAGCAGCGGGACTTCTTACTCCTACGAGCAGTACTTC.

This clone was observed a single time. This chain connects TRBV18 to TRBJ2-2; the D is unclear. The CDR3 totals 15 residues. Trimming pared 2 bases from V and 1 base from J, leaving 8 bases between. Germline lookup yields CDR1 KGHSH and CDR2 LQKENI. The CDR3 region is CASSPRDKNTGELFF. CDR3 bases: TGTGCCAGCTCACCAAGAGACAAGAACACCGGGGAGCTGTTTTTT.

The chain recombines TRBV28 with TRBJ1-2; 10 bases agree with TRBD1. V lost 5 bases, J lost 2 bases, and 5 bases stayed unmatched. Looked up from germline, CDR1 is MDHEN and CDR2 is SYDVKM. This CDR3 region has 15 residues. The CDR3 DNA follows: TGTGCCAGCAGTCAACCGGGACAGGGGAACTATGGCTACACCTTC. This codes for CASSQPGQGNYGYTF.

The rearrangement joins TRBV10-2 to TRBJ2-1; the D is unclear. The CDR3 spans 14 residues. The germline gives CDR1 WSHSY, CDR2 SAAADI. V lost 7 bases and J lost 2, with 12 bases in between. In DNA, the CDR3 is TGCGCCAGCACTGTTGCGGCGACCTACAATGAGCAGTTCTTC. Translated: CASTVAATYNEQFF.

CDR3 sequence: CAWSPGSNSPLHF. The CDR3 region has the DNA TGTGCCTGGAGTCCAGGGTCTAATTCACCCCTCCACTTT. V and J are TRBV30 and TRBJ1-6, with D tentatively TRBD1 (5 bases). Trimming stripped 2 bases from V and 6 bases from J, with 8 bases between. CDR3 length equals 13 residues. Germline V gives CDR1 GTSNPN, CDR2 SVGIG (reference sequence).

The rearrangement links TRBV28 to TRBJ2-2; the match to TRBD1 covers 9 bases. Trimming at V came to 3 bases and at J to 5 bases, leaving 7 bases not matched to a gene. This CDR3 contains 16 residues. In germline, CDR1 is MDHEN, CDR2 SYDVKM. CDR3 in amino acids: CASSFTGTGSTGELFF. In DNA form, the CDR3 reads TGTGCCAGCAGTTTCACCGGGACAGGGAGTACCGGGGAGCTGTTTTTT. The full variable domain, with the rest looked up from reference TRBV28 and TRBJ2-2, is DVKVTQSSRYLVKRTGEKVFLECVQDMDHENMFWYRQDPGLGLRLIYFSYDVKMKEKGDIPEGYSVSREKKERFSLILESASTNQTSMYLCASSFTGTGSTGELFFGEGSRLTVL.

The CDR3 nucleotides are TGTGCCAGCAGTTACTCGATAGTCGGTACCTACGAGCAGTACTTC. Protein: CASSYSIVGTYEQYF. The chain uses TRBV6-5 and TRBJ2-7; D remains ambiguous. Per the germline V gene, CDR1 is MNHEY and CDR2 is SVGAGI. V lost 0 bases to trimming and J lost 2 bases, with 11 bases between them. The CDR3 extends over 15 amino acids.